What follows are 6 T cell receptor beta chains derived from one specimen sequenced in a study of chemoradiotherapy in HPV16-positive cancers. Using immunoSEQ multiplex PCR, the repertoire was profiled, and TCRdb retains in-frame clones only, with some absent. The data hold several thousand clones, with around four fifths observed a single time. This sample was gathered from a patient who underwent chemoradiotherapy. Receptor source: a human donor with HPV-associated anogenital cancer.

The count of this clone is one. The CDR3 protein is CASSSLGLAGVSNEQFF. The CDR3 coding sequence is TGTGCCAGCAGCTCCTTAGGACTAGCGGGGGTTTCCAATGAGCAGTTCTTC. This sequence joins TRBV11-3 and TRBJ2-1, with TRBD2 matching over 13 bases. The trim removed 4 bases at V and 6 bases at J, leaving 9 bases unmatched. Germline CDR1 reads SGHNT; CDR2 reads YENEEA. This CDR3 is built from 17 residues.

The chain is built from TRBV6-1 and TRBJ1-2, with D possibly matching TRBD1 (5 bases). The CDR3 sequence is 14 residues long. Germline values: CDR1 MNHNS, CDR2 SASEGT. Trimming removed 2 bases from V and 8 bases from J, with 15 bases in between. The CDR3 bases are TGTGCCAGCAGTGAAAACGGACAAGCTGGGGGCTACACCTTC. The encoded protein is CASSENGQAGGYTF.

The chain combines TRBV5-1 with TRBJ2-7, with 10 bases fitting TRBD1. The germline V gene encodes CDR1 SGHRS and CDR2 YFSETQ. This CDR3 comprises 15 residues. V shed 5 bases, J shed 6 bases, and the junction held 11 bases outside the gene matches. The CDR3 DNA is TGCGCCAGCAGACATCGACAGGGGGCGTGGGGCGAGCAGTACTTC. Translated, it gives CASRHRQGAWGEQYF.

This chain's CDR3 is CASIGPGQGVWETQYF. CDR3 DNA sequence: TGTGCCAGCATCGGACCGGGACAGGGTGTTTGGGAGACCCAGTACTTC. This chain uses TRBV2 with TRBJ2-5; 9 bases fit TRBD1. J gave up 5 bases and V 7 bases, and 14 bases lay outside the gene matches. This CDR3 has 16 amino acids. Germline V gene lookup returns CDR1 SNHLY and CDR2 FYNNEI.

The V call is TRBV5-4, the J call TRBJ1-2, with 9 bases fitting TRBD1. After removal of 2 bases from V and 7 bases from J, the junction contained 6 bases not matched to a gene. The V gene's germline CDR1 is SGHNT and CDR2 YYREEE (reference sequence). The CDR3 has 14 residues. The CDR3 loop reads CASSFGQGLGGYTF. CDR3 nucleotide sequence: TGTGCCAGCAGCTTCGGACAGGGGCTCGGTGGCTACACCTTC.

CDR3 loop: CASSQGVTSGNTIYF. The CDR3 region has the DNA TGTGCCAGCAGTCAGGGGGTCACCTCTGGAAACACCATATATTTT. The J gene is TRBJ1-3, the V gene TRBV6-1; TRBD1 matches at 7 bases. CDR1 is MNHNS and CDR2 is SASEGT in the germline V gene. The CDR3 sequence is 15 residues long. V shed 5 bases, J shed 0 bases, and the junction held 4 bases outside the gene matches.